This T cell receptor beta chain originates from a study of post-analysis software for immune sequencing data. Turning to the study itself: Disease trajectories encompassed relapsing-remitting, secondary progressive and progressive-relapsing multiple sclerosis. General observations from the study: Pronounced co-clustering by F measure was evident among identically batched samples. Normalized Chao1 diversity was significantly reduced in patients versus controls. Several TRBV segments, TRBV5-6, TRBV5-1 and TRBV20-1 among them, were found more frequent in patients than controls.

About this clonotype itself: What it binds is not known.

TCR beta cDNA libraries included unique molecular identifiers. The authors obtained roughly 0.5 million cDNA molecules from roughly 1 to 10 million T cells. TCRdb called the PCR reads again in MiXCR, with one record for every CDR3 protein. The data contain about 540,000 distinct CDR3 sequences, around a third of them singletons. The J segment lost 8 bases and the V segment lost 0 bases, leaving 6 bases of the junction unmatched. Germline values: CDR1 DFQATT, CDR2 SNEGSKA (reference sequence). CDR3 size: 14 residues. This sequence joins TRBV20-1 and TRBJ1-2, with 10 bases fitting TRBD1. The sequencing sample was made of blood. This receptor was obtained from a girl aged 2-17 years with multiple sclerosis. This CDR3 reads CSARDQDRGRGYTF. DNA of the CDR3: TGCAGTGCTAGAGACCAGGACAGGGGGAGAGGCTACACCTTC.